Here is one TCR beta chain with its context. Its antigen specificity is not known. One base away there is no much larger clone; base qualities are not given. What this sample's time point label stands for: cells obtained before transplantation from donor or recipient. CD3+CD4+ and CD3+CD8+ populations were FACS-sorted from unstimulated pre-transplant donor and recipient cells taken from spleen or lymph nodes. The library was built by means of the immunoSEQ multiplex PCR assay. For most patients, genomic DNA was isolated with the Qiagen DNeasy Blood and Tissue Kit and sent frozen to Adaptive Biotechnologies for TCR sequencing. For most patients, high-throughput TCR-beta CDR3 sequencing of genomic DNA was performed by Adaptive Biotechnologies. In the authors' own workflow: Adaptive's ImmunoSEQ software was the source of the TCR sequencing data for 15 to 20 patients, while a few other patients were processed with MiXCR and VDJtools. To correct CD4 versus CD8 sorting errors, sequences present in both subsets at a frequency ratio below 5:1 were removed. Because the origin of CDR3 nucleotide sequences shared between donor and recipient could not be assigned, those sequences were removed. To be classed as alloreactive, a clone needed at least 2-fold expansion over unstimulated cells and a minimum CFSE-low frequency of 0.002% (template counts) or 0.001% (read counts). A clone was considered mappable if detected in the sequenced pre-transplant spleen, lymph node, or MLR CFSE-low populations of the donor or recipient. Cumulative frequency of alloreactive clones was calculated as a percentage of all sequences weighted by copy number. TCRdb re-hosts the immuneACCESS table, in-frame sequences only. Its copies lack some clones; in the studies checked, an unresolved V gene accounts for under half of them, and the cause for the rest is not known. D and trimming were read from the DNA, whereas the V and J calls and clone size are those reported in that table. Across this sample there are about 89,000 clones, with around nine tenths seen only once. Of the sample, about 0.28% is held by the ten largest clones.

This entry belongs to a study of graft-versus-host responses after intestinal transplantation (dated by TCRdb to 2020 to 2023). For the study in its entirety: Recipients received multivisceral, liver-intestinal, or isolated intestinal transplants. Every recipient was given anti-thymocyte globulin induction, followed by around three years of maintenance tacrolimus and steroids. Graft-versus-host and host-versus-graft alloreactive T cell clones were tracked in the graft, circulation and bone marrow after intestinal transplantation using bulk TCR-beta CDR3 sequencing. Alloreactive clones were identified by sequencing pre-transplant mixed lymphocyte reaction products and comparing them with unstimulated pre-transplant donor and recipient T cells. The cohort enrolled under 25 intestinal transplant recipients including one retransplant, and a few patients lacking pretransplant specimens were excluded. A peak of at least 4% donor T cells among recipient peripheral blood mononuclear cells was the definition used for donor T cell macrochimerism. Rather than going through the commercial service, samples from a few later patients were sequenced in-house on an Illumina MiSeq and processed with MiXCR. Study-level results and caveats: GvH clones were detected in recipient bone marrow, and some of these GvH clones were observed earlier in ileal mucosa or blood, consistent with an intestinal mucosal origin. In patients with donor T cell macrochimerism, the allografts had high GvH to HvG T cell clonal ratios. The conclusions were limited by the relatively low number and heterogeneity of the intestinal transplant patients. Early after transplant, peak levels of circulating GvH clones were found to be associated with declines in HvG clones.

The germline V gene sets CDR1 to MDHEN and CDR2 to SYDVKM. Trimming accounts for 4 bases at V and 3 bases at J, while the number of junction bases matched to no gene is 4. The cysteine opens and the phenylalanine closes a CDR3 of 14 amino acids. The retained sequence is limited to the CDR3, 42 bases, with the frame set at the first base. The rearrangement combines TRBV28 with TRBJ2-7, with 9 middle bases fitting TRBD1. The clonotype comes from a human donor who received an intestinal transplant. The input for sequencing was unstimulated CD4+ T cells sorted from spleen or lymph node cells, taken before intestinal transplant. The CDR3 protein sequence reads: CASSSGTGRYEQYF. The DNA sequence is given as TGTGCCAGCAGTTCCGGGACAGGGCGCTACGAGCAGTACTTC.